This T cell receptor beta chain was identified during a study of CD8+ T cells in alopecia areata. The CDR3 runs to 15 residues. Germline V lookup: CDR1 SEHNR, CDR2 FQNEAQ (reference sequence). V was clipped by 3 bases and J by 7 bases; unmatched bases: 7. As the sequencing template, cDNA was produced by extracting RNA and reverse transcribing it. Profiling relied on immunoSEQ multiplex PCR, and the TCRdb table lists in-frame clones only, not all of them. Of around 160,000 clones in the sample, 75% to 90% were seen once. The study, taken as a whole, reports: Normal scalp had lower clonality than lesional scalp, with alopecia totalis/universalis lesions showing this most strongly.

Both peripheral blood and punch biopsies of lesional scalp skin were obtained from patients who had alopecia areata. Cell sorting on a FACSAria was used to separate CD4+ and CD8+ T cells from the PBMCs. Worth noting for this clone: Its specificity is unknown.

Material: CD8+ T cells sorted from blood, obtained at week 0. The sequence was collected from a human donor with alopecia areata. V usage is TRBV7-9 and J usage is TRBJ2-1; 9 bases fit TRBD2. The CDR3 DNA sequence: TGTGCCAGCAGCTTGGCGCGGGGGGGCCGGAATGAGCAGTTCTTC. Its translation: CASSLARGGRNEQFF. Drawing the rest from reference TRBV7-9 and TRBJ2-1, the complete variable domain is DTGVSQNPRHKITKRGQNVTFRCDPISEHNRLYWYRQTLGQGPEFLTYFQNEAQLEKSRLLSDRFSAERPKGSFSTLEIQRTEQGDSAMYLCASSLARGGRNEQFFGPGTRLTVL.